The present T cell receptor beta chain was sequenced within a study of blood T cell repertoires in COVID-19. Overall study context: Sources were T cells, B-cell-depleted T cells, or PBMCs; the material itself was cDNA or gDNA.

V trimming: 5 bases; J trimming: 7 bases; junction bases outside the gene matches: 9. The CDR3 totals 16 residues. CDR1 MDHEN and CDR2 SYDVKM come from the germline V gene. Residents of 24 US areas, aged roughly 18 to 89 years, made up the participants. Authors' data handling: Estimation of nucleated cell counts was performed using reference gene primer amplification. TCRdb keeps only in-frame clones here, not all; method: immunoSEQ multiplex PCR. D and trimming come from the DNA, and the V and J calls and clone size come from that table. The sample includes about 240,000 clones, 75% to 90% of them seen just once.

The genes are TRBV28 and TRBJ1-6; 9 bases fit TRBD1. Sequences were obtained from PBMCs or T cells enriched from blood (not recorded which). The clonotype comes from a woman in her twenties or thirties who had recovered from COVID-19. The CDR3 is CASSPLLGQGNSPLHF. CDR3 DNA sequence: TGTGCCAGCAGTCCCCTTTTGGGACAGGGCAATTCACCCCTCCACTTT.